The 17 T cell receptor beta chains below come from one sample, sequenced in a study of CD8 T cells in ankylosing spondylitis. Via MiXCR, TCRdb re-called the 5' RACE reads, giving one row per CDR3 protein. Of 150,000 to 200,000 distinct CDR3 sequences in the sample, approximately 32% were seen once. Source material: synovial fluid, either unsorted or a sorted T cell fraction (not recorded which). These receptors were taken from a male donor with ankylosing spondylitis.

V usage is TRBV20-1 and J usage is TRBJ2-1, with TRBD2 matching 10 bases. Germline assignment: CDR1 DFQATT and CDR2 SNEGSKA (reference sequence). CDR3 length: 14 residues. V shed 3 bases, J shed 3 bases, and the junction held 2 bases outside the gene matches. The CDR3 DNA reads as TGCAGTGCTAGTTCTAGCGGGGGCTACAATGAGCAGTTCTTC. Amino acid sequence: CSASSSGGYNEQFF.

This clonotype has more than one count but fewer than ten. The V gene is TRBV2, the J gene TRBJ2-7; 9 positions agree with TRBD2. Germline-derived CDR1 and CDR2 are SNHLY and FYNNEI. The CDR3 length is 15 residues. Unmatched junction bases numbered 6, after V lost 1 base and J lost 5 bases. The CDR3 DNA sequence: TGTGCCAGCAGTGAAGAATGGTTAGCGGGAGACGAGCAGTACTTC. This sequence encodes CASSEEWLAGDEQYF.

Ten or more counts support this clonotype. The chain is built from TRBV11-2 and TRBJ2-2; D is undetermined. CDR1 and CDR2 from the germline V gene are SGHAT and FQNNGV. V dropped 2 bases and J dropped 1 base, with 11 bases sitting between them. The CDR3 is 16 residues long. CDR3 nucleotide sequence: TGTGCCAGCAGCTTAAGTACCCGGAAGAACACCGGGGAGCTGTTTTTT. This codes for CASSLSTRKNTGELFF.

CDR3: CSVQQPTYEQYF. CDR3 in DNA: TGCAGTGTGCAACAGCCGACCTACGAGCAGTACTTC. The V call is TRBV20-1, the J call TRBJ2-7; D unclear. The V gene's germline CDR1 is DFQATT and CDR2 SNEGSKA (reference sequence). This CDR3 is 12 amino acids long. V lost 7 bases, J lost 2 bases, and 12 bases lay in between.

Here the CDR3 DNA reads TGTGCCATCTCTCGGGACAGTAACACTGAAGCTTTCTTT. Translated: CAISRDSNTEAFF. The chain employs TRBV10-3 and TRBJ1-1; 7 bases map to TRBD1. The CDR3 sequence is 13 residues long. The germline gives CDR1 ENHRY, CDR2 SYGVKD. V shed 8 bases, J shed 2 bases, and the junction held 5 bases outside the gene matches.

V and J are TRBV10-1 and TRBJ2-3, with 8 nucleotides matching TRBD2. Germline trimming cut 3 bases from V and 2 bases from J; bases unmatched to any gene: 7. The CDR3 extends over 16 amino acids. Germline values: CDR1 WNHNN, CDR2 SYGVQD (reference sequence). The CDR3 nucleotides are TGCGCCAGCAGTGACGCCAGCGGGGGTGTCACAGATACGCAGTATTTT. It is translated as CASSDASGGVTDTQYF.

J is TRBJ2-7 and V is TRBV5-1, with TRBD1 matching over 8 bases. Per germline, CDR1 SGHRS and CDR2 YFSETQ. The CDR3 runs 14 residues. The V and J ends lost 4 bases and 6 bases, in that order; junction bases with no gene match: 9. As DNA, the CDR3 is TGCGCCAGCAGCCACTACGGACAGGGTACCGAGCAGTACTTC. This encodes CASSHYGQGTEQYF.

Many counts were recorded for this clonotype. V and J are TRBV11-1 and TRBJ2-1, with D perhaps matching TRBD2 (5 bases). This CDR3 has 18 residues. Between the trimmed V and J ends, which lost 1 base and 0 bases, there was a span of 16 bases. Germline-derived CDR1 and CDR2 are SGHAT and FQDESV (reference sequence). The CDR3: CASSLVLTTGSSYNEQFF. The CDR3 coding sequence is TGTGCCAGCAGCTTAGTACTCACGACGGGGAGCTCCTACAATGAGCAGTTCTTC.

The DNA for the CDR3 is TGCGCCAGCAGCCCAGAACCGGGACAGGGGTACTCACCCCTCCACTTT. This codes for CASSPEPGQGYSPLHF. V usage is TRBV5-1 and J usage is TRBJ1-6; 10 bases fit TRBD1. Trimming at V came to 4 bases and at J to 10 bases, leaving 11 bases not matched to a gene. The CDR3 is 16 residues long. Looked up from germline, CDR1 is SGHRS and CDR2 is YFSETQ.

This clonotype was recorded only once. The rearrangement uses TRBV3-1 and TRBJ2-1; D might be TRBD2 (6 bases). The germline gives CDR1 LGHDT, CDR2 YNNKEL (reference sequence). This CDR3 has 16 residues. The V gene lost 2 bases and the J gene lost 7 bases, with 18 bases spanning the gap. CDR3 bases: TGTGCCAGCAGCCAATGGGGAGGCCGGGTGGGGAATGAGCAGTTCTTC. Translating gives CASSQWGGRVGNEQFF.

This chain links TRBV19 with TRBJ2-6; no definite D call. The CDR3 length is 15 residues. The germline V gene has CDR1 LNHDA and CDR2 SQIVND (reference sequence). Trimming shortened V by 2 bases and J by 0 bases, and 5 bases separated the two germline ends. CDR3 protein: CASSIRNSGANVLTF. CDR3 DNA: TGTGCCAGTAGTATAAGAAACTCTGGGGCCAACGTCCTGACTTTC.

This clonotype has a count of ten or more. V usage is TRBV29-1 and J usage is TRBJ2-1, with D possibly being TRBD1 or TRBD2 (6 bases each). Per the germline V gene, CDR1 is SQVTM and CDR2 is ANQGSEA. The CDR3 consists of 13 residues. The CDR3 DNA reads as TGCACCGGCTTAGGGGGGTCCTACAATGAGCAGTTCTTC. Its protein is CTGLGGSYNEQFF.

This clonotype has more than one count but fewer than ten. The chain links TRBV29-1 to TRBJ2-1, with 11 bases lining up with TRBD1. Trimming cost V 7 bases and J 1 base; bases outside gene matches: 9. The length of the CDR3 is 16 residues. Germline loops: CDR1 SQVTM, CDR2 ANQGSEA. CDR3 sequence reads: CSAGGQGARSYNEQFF. CDR3 sequence (DNA): TGCAGCGCAGGAGGACAGGGGGCAAGGTCCTACAATGAGCAGTTCTTC.

This clonotype was counted ten times or more. The chain combines TRBV7-2 with TRBJ2-5, with D hard to call. Trimming cost V 2 bases and J 1 base, with 5 bases left between them. Germline V gene sequence: CDR1 SGHTA, CDR2 FQGNSA. This CDR3 region has 13 residues. CDR3 sequence: CASSLLLQETQYF. The DNA for the CDR3 is TGTGCCAGCAGCTTACTCCTCCAAGAGACCCAGTACTTC.

The chain carries TRBV2 and TRBJ1-6; 8 positions match TRBD1. Per germline, CDR1 SNHLY and CDR2 FYNNEI. With 11 bases clipped from V and 10 bases from J, the junction kept 19 bases outside the gene matches. CDR3 size: 16 residues. The chain's CDR3 is CASKRGPDRGQSPLHF. CDR3 bases: TGTGCCTCAAAAAGAGGCCCTGACAGGGGACAGTCACCCCTCCACTTT.

This clonotype was observed a handful of times. The chain employs TRBV12-3 or TRBV12-4 and TRBJ1-2; 8 bases match TRBD1. V lost 7 bases to trimming and J lost 6 bases; unmatched junction nucleotides: 16. The CDR3 is 16 amino acids. The CDR3 region is CASTEIGGQGSHGYTF. The CDR3 DNA follows: TGTGCCAGCACAGAAATAGGTGGACAGGGCAGCCATGGCTACACCTTC.

This sequence joins TRBV12-3 or TRBV12-4 and TRBJ1-4, with 9 bases aligning to TRBD1. The CDR3 covers 14 residues. V lost 6 bases and J lost 9; bases outside the gene matches: 8. The CDR3 here is CASRAGTGTKKLFF. Written as DNA, the CDR3 is TGTGCCAGCAGGGCCGGGACAGGGACCAAAAAACTGTTTTTT.